The clone carrying this TCR beta chain was seen more than once but under ten times. Its matching antigen is unknown. TCRdb passed the 5' RACE reads through MiXCR, listing each CDR3 protein once. The profile shows 45,000 to 60,000 distinct CDR3 sequences, 24% of them singletons. Findings and caveats of the study: Whole repertoires were not studied in the larger cohort, only one V-J beta rearrangement.

The CDR3 consists of 15 residues. V lost 1 base and J lost 3, with 14 bases in between. The V gene's germline CDR1 is DFQATT and CDR2 SNEGSKA (reference sequence). The chain couples TRBV20-1 to TRBJ2-3; no clear D gene. The sequenced material came from tumor-infiltrating naive CD4+ T cells sorted from the breast tumor. Subset noted: naive CD4+ T cells, CD4+CD45RA+CD25-. This TCR derives from a female donor with breast cancer. The DNA for the CDR3 is TGCAGTGCTAGAGCTGCCAGCAAAGGGACAGATACGCAGTATTTT. Its translation: CSARAASKGTDTQYF.